The subject of this entry is one T cell receptor beta chain. The sample holds one count of this clonotype. Its specific antigen is unknown. Per-base qualities were not stored, and no clone one base away is much larger. A single read is weak support. The time point label, read with the paper, signifies: pre-sensitization, week 0. What the treatment or condition label conveys for this sample: therapeutic diphenylcyclopropenone sensitization with weekly scalp DPC. At every patch-test visit, the blood draw took place before the patch test was put on. Patients were eligible if aged 18 to 70, diagnosed with alopecia and judged suitable for DPC therapy, and pregnant patients were excluded. Total RNA was extracted from unfractionated whole blood that had been collected in Tempus Blood RNA tubes. The data stem from a study of human T cells and chemical hapten exposure (dated by TCRdb to the early 2020s). At the level of the whole study: For sensitization, 2% DPC in acetone was applied to a 2 cm by 2 cm area of upper inner arm skin. Throughout the study period of around 24 weeks, patients also received therapeutic DPC doses to the scalp every week. Patch tests used Finn chambers with 0.01% DPC on the upper back, scored after 6 days by International Contact Dermatitis Research Group standards. Alopecia areata with under or over 50% scalp involvement, alopecia totalis and alopecia universalis were represented in the patient cohort, which was mostly female. Libraries were combined into a pool for sequencing, and differences in TCR yield between samples came mainly from small differences in library volumes within the pool. In alopecia patients, the study followed how the peripheral blood TCR repertoire changed in vivo over primary and secondary sensitization to diphenylcyclopropenone (DPC), a hapten. Patient blood was sampled pre-sensitization (week 0) and at 2, 6 and about 24 weeks after DPC sensitization. For TCR sequencing, blood came from 25 to 35 alopecia patients at anywhere from one to four time points (pre-sensitization, 2, 6 and 24 weeks).

The junction shows trimming of 4 bases on V and 7 bases on J, plus 11 bases between the germline ends. Counted from cysteine to phenylalanine, this CDR3 has 13 amino acids. Of all the DNA, just the CDR3 is kept, 39 bases in frame from base 1. As encoded in the germline V gene, CDR1 is SGHAT while CDR2 is FQNNGV. The library was prepared using RACE. The instrument given in TCRdb is NextSeq 500. During library preparation, unique molecular identifiers were attached to individual cDNA molecules so that TCRs could be counted quantitatively and reproducibly. For every blood RNA sample, sequencing covered both the TCR alpha and TCR beta chains. As for the authors' bioinformatics: The median number of TCRs per sample was roughly 98,000, ranging from about 20,000 to 750,000. V, J and CDR3 annotation of the TCR reads was performed with the Decombinator software suite. Every sample was subsampled to the same number of TCRs (28,000) for the PS versus PT1 abundance plots. Expanded TCRs were defined as absent before sensitization and observed at least eight times at the 2-week time point. TCRdb took the public reads, trimmed them with fastp at Q25, ran MiXCR for clone calling and kept in-frame beta chains. Entries are consolidated by CDR3 protein sequence, retaining the most common genes and DNA. The authors' filters were not applied to this entry. Present in this sample are about 290,000 distinct CDR3 sequences, around 7% of which were seen just once. Of the sample, 1.2% falls within the top ten clones.

The study at large found these results: After repeated subsampling, the strength of the expansion versus patch-test correlation and the threshold at which it became significant changed. Expanded TCRs formed significantly more large CDR3 similarity clusters than pre-sensitization or healthy control sets, consistent with antigen-driven responses. Because all patients had alopecia, a presumed autoimmune disease, the immune response of the patients might differ from that of healthy individuals. The number of PT1 expanded TCRs positively correlated with patch test score, significant at thresholds 8, 16 and 32 but not 4. DPC sensitization did not change how many TCRs were above 1 in 1000 frequency, and no evidence was found of alterations in global repertoire structure.

The V gene is TRBV11-2 and the J gene is TRBJ1-5; the D gene is unclear. The sample in question was whole blood, obtained in connection with sensitization to the hapten diphenylcyclopropenone (DPC). This TCR came from a young man with alopecia areata. Some clones in this sample may be carry-over from other donors' samples. The CDR3 protein: CASSSQPSQPQHF. Here is the DNA: TGTGCCAGCAGCTCCCAACCAAGCCAGCCCCAGCATTTT.